Reported below is one T cell receptor (beta chain). The data originate from a study of blood T cell repertoires in COVID-19. The wider study: Samples taken during acute and convalescent COVID-19 were collected in the United States, Italy and Spain.

Per the study methods: Amplification from reference gene primers served as the basis for estimated nucleated cell counts. The method was immunoSEQ multiplex PCR; TCRdb's version includes in-frame clones alone and lacks a portion of them. V and J calls and clone size are given by that table; D and trimming were obtained from the DNA. The table records roughly 280,000 clones, 89% of them present only once. Source material: peripheral blood. This TCR derives from a middle-aged man with acute or convalescent COVID-19.

CDR3 in DNA: TGTGCCCGCGAGGGATCCTCCTATAGCAATCAGCCCCAGCATTTT. This gives the protein CAREGSSYSNQPQHF. V is TRBV7-8 and J is TRBJ1-5; D is unclear. Per the germline V gene, CDR1 is SGHVS and CDR2 is FQNEAQ. This CDR3 is built from 15 residues. Trimming left V 11 bases short and J 0 bases short, with 17 bases between.